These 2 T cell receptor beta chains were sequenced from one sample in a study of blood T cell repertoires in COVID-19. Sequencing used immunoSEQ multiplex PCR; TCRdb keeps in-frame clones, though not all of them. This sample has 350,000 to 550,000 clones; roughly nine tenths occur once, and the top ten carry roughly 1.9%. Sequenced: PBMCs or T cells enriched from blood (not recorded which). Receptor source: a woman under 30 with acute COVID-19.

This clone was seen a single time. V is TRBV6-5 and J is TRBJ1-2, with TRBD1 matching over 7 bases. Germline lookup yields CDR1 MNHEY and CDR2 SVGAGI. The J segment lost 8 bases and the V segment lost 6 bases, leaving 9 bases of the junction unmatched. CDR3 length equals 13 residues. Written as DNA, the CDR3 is TGTGCCAGCAGACGAGAGGGGGCGGTAGGCTACACCTTC. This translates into CASRREGAVGYTF.

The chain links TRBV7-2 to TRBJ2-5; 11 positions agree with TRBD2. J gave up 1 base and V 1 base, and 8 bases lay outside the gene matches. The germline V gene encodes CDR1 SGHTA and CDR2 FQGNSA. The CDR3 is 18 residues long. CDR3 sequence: CASSLGPRLAGGQETQYF. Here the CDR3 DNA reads TGTGCCAGCAGCTTAGGTCCTAGGCTAGCGGGAGGCCAAGAGACCCAGTACTTC. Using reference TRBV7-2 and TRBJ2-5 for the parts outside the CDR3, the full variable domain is GAGVSQSPSNKVTEKGKDVELRCDPISGHTALYWYRQSLGQGLEFLIYFQGNSAPDKSGLPSDRFSAERTGGSVSTLTIQRTQQEDSAVYLCASSLGPRLAGGQETQYFGPGTRLLVL.